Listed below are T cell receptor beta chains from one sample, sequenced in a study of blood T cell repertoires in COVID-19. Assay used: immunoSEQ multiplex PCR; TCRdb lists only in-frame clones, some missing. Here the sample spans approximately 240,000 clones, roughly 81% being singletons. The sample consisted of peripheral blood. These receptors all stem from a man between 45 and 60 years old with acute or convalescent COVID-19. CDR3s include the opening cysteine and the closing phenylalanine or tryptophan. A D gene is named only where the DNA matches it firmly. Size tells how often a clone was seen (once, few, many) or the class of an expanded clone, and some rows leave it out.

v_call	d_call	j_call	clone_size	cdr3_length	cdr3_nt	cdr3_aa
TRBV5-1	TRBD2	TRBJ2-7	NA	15	TGCGCCAGCAGCTTGAGGCTAGCGGGATTCTACGAGCAGTACTTC	CASSLRLAGFYEQYF
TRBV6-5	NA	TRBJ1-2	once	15	TGTGCCAGCAGTTACACAGCGGCCACACAGGGTGGCTACACCTTC	CASSYTAATQGGYTF
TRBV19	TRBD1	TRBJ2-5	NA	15	TGTGCCAGTAGCCCCGGGACAGCCGACAGGGAGACCCAGTACTTC	CASSPGTADRETQYF
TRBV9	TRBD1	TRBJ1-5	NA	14	TGTGCCAGCAGCTTAGGACAGGGGAATCAGCCCCAGCATTTT	CASSLGQGNQPQHF
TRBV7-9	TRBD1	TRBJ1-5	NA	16	TGTGCCAGCAGCTTATACAGGGGGCAATTCAGTCAGCCCCAGCATTTT	CASSLYRGQFSQPQHF
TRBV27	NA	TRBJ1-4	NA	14	TGTGCCAGCAGTTCCCTGGGGGGACGGGTGAAACTGTTTTTT	CASSSLGGRVKLFF
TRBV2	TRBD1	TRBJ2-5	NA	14	TGTGCCAGCAGTCCGGGACAGGGGAGGCAGACCCAGTACTTC	CASSPGQGRQTQYF
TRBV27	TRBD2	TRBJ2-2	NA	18	TGTGCCAGCAGTTTAGGCCCCCCAGCGGGGTCCAACACCGGGGAGCTGTTTTTT	CASSLGPPAGSNTGELFF
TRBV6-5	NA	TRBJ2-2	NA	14	TGTGCCAGCAGTTACTCGATGCGCGCCGGGGAGCTGTTTTTT	CASSYSMRAGELFF
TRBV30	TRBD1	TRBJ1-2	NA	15	TGTGCCTGGAGTGTAATTGAGGGGGCCCAGTATGGCTACACCTTC	CAWSVIEGAQYGYTF
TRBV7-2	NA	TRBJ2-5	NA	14	TGTGCCAGCAGCTCCAACGGACTCCAAGAGACCCAGTACTTC	CASSSNGLQETQYF